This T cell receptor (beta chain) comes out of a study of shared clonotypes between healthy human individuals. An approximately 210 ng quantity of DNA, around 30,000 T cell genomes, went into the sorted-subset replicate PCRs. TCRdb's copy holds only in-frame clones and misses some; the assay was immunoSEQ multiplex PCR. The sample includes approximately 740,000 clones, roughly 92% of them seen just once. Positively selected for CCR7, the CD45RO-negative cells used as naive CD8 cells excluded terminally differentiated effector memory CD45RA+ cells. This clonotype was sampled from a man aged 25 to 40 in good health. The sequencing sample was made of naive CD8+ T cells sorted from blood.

CDR3 loop: CASSFGAGQPQHF. The CDR3 DNA reads as TGTGCCAGCAGTTTCGGGGCAGGTCAGCCCCAGCATTTT. The chain employs TRBV27 and TRBJ1-5, with D possibly being TRBD1 (5 bases). Germline V gene data show CDR1 as MNHEY and CDR2 as SMNVEV (reference sequence). The CDR3 totals 13 residues. V dropped 3 bases and J dropped 6 bases, with 9 bases sitting between them.